These T cell receptor beta chains were read from a single sample in a study of cytomegalovirus exposure and HLA in healthy donors. TCRdb's table, derived via immunoSEQ multiplex PCR, lists solely in-frame clones and lacks some. Of 300,000 or so clones listed, approximately 85% are singletons. The sample was PBMCs. Receptor source: a man aged 30-40 years in good health and CMV-seronegative. The conserved cysteine and the conserved F or W are not part of the CDR3 here. Not every row has a clone size; where given, it reads once, few, many or a size class.

J gene: TRBJ2-7; clone size: .; V gene: TRBV5-5; CDR3 protein: ASSLDPGQGYEQY
J gene: TRBJ2-7; clone size: .; V gene: TRBV5-6; CDR3 protein: ASSLKSWTLTYEQY
J gene: TRBJ1-1; clone size: .; V gene: TRBV18; CDR3 protein: ASTRVMNTEAF
J gene: TRBJ2-3; clone size: .; V gene: TRBV12-5; CDR3 protein: ASAPGGTSTDTQY
J gene: TRBJ2-5; clone size: .; V gene: TRBV21-1; CDR3 protein: ASSKVSGGRGLY
J gene: TRBJ2-7; clone size: .; V gene: TRBV29-1; CDR3 protein: SVEGGGSYEQY
J gene: TRBJ1-1; clone size: once; V gene: TRBV4-1; CDR3 protein: ASSQVQGRAEAF
J gene: TRBJ1-2; clone size: .; V gene: TRBV6-5; CDR3 protein: ASSPEGLGHYGYT
J gene: TRBJ1-5; clone size: .; V gene: TRBV19; CDR3 protein: ASSIDPSGGQGGNQPQH
J gene: TRBJ2-7; clone size: .; V gene: TRBV21-1; CDR3 protein: ASSNPGTGQYEQY
J gene: TRBJ2-3; clone size: .; V gene: TRBV19; CDR3 protein: ASSIGTSGGGTQY
J gene: TRBJ2-4; clone size: .; V gene: TRBV29-1; CDR3 protein: SVIPNLTKNIQY
J gene: TRBJ2-7; clone size: .; V gene: TRBV11-2; CDR3 protein: ASSFGITGEQY
J gene: TRBJ2-7; clone size: .; V gene: TRBV5-1; CDR3 protein: ASSTSTGYEQY
J gene: TRBJ2-1; clone size: .; V gene: TRBV7-5; CDR3 protein: VRSPFGSLTGSERNEQF
J gene: TRBJ2-1; clone size: .; V gene: TRBV9; CDR3 protein: ASSPRTSSSSYNEQF
J gene: TRBJ2-5; clone size: .; V gene: TRBV9; CDR3 protein: ASSVRLAGEGETQY
J gene: TRBJ1-5; clone size: .; V gene: TRBV27; CDR3 protein: ASQNRAISNQPQH
J gene: TRBJ1-1; clone size: .; V gene: TRBV5-1; CDR3 protein: ASSLVVGGNTEAF
J gene: TRBJ2-7; clone size: .; V gene: TRBV12-5; CDR3 protein: ASETGQGAWGAEQY
J gene: TRBJ2-3; clone size: once; V gene: TRBV2; CDR3 protein: ASRSTSGGLTDTQY
J gene: TRBJ1-2; clone size: .; V gene: TRBV5-1; CDR3 protein: ASSLGGTGNYGYT
J gene: TRBJ2-7; clone size: .; V gene: TRBV19; CDR3 protein: ASSIGTGYDEQY
J gene: TRBJ2-1; clone size: .; V gene: TRBV9; CDR3 protein: ASSVSSGGGYNEQF
J gene: TRBJ2-5; clone size: .; V gene: TRBV9; CDR3 protein: ASSGQGAEETQY